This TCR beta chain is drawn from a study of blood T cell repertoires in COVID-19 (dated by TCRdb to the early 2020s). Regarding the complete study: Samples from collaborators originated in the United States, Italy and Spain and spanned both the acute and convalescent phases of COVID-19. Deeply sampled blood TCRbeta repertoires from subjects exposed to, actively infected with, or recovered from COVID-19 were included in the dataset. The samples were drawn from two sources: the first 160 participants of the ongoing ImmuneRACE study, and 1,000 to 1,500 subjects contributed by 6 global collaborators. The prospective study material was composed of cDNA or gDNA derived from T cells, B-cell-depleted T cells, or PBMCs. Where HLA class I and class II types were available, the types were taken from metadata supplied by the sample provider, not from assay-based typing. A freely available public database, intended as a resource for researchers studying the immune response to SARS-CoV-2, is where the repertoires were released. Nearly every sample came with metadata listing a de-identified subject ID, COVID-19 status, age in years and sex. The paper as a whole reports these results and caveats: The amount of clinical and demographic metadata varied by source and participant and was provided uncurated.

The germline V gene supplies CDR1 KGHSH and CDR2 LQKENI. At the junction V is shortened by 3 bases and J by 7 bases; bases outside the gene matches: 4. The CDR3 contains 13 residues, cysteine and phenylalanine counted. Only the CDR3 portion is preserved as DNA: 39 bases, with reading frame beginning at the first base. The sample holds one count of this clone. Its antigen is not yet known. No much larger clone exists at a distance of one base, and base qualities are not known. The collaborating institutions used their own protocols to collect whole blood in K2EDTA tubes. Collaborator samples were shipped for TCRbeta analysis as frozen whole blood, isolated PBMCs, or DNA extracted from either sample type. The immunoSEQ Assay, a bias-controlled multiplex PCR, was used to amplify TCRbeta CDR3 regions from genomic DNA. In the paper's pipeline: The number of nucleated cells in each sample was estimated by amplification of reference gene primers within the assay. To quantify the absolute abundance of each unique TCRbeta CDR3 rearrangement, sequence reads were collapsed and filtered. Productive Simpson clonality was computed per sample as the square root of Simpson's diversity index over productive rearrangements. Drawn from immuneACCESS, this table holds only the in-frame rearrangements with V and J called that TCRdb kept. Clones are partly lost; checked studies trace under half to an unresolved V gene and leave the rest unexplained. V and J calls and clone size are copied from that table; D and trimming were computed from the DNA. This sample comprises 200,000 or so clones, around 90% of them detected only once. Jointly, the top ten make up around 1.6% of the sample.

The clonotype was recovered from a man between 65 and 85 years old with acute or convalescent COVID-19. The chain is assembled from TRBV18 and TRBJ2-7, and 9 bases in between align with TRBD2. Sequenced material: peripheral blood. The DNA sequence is TGTGCCAGCTCACCCGGACTAGCGAGAGAGCAGTACTTC. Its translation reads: CASSPGLAREQYF.